This T cell receptor (beta chain) emerged from a study of OX40 agonist ivuxolimab in advanced cancers. For the study at large: The study reported partial responses in three patients: one hepatocellular carcinoma, two cutaneous melanoma.

With regard to this clone: Its antigen is unknown.

General study points: CD4+ T cells averaged fewer expanded clones than CD8+ T cells.

The ends were cut back, 4 bases at V and 4 bases at J, with 14 bases in the middle. The germline gives CDR1 SEHNR, CDR2 FQNEAQ (reference sequence). This CDR3 is built from 16 residues. The data were produced by immunoSEQ multiplex PCR, yet TCRdb's version contains in-frame clones alone and is incomplete. The top ten hold 36% of the sample, which has 30,000 to 40,000 clones, approximately 89% seen once. The sequencing here drew on CD4+ or CD8+ T cells sorted from blood, taken in a trial of the OX40 agonist ivuxolimab. The TCR was taken from an adult with an advanced solid tumor such as melanoma, head and neck, liver or kidney cancer. This chain links TRBV7-9 with TRBJ2-6; D gene uncertain. CDR3 amino acids: CASSSPRMSGANVLTF. CDR3 nucleotides: TGTGCCAGCAGCTCCCCGCGGATGTCCGGGGCCAACGTCCTGACTTTC.